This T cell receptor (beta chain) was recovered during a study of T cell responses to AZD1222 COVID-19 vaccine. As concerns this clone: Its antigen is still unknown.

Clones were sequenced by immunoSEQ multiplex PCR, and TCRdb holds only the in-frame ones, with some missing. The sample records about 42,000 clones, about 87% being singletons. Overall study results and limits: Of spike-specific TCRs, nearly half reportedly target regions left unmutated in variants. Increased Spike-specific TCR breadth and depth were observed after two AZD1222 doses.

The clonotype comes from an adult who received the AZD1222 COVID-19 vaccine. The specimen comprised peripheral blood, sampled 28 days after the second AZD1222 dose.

The CDR3 protein is CACPFGGVSTEAFF. CDR3 sequence (DNA): TGTGCCTGTCCGTTCGGGGGCGTTTCCACTGAAGCTTTCTTT. This chain connects TRBV30 to TRBJ1-1; a possible D gene is TRBD1 (6 bases). This CDR3 is 14 amino acids long. Per germline, CDR1 GTSNPN and CDR2 SVGIG (reference sequence). The V end was cut by 6 bases, the J end by 4 bases, with 18 bases between. Full variable domain (outside the CDR3, taken from reference TRBV30 and TRBJ1-1): SQTIHQWPATLVQPVGSPLSLECTVEGTSNPNLYWYRQAAGRGLQLLFYSVGIGQISSEVPQNLSASRPQDRQFILSSKKLLLSDSGFYLCACPFGGVSTEAFFGQGTRLTVV.